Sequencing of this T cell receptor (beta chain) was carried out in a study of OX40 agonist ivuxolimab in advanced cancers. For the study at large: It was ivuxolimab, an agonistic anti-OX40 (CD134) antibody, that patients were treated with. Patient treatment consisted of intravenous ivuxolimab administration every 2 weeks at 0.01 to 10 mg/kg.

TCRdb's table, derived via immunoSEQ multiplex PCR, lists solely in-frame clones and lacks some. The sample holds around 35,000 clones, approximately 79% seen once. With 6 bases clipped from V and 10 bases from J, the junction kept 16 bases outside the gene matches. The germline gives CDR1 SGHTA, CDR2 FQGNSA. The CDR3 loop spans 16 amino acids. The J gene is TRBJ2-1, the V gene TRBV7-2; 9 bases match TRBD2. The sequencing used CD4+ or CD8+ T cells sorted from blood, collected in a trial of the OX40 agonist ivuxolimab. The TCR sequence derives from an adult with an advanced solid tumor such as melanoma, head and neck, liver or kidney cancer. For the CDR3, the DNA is TGTGCCAGCAGACCCTCTGGGGCGGGGGGGTTAGAAGAGCAGTTCTTC. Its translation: CASRPSGAGGLEEQFF.